A single sample is the source of the 32 T cell receptor beta chains below, sequenced in a study of beta chain features in type 1 diabetes. The investigators reverse transcribed all of the isolated RNA, so they sequenced expressed TCRB transcripts. Libraries were prepared by immunoSEQ multiplex PCR; TCRdb keeps only in-frame clonotypes and omits some of them. The sample has more than 300,000 clones; around 15% are singletons. The sequencing sample was made of naive CD4+ T cells from blood. Receptors were obtained from a woman between 18 and 30 years old in good health.

This chain uses TRBV30 with TRBJ2-7; a weak D match, TRBD2 (6 bases). Germline V gives CDR1 GTSNPN, CDR2 SVGIG (reference sequence). The CDR3 is 13 amino acids. Between the trimmed V and J ends, which lost 0 bases and 3 bases, there was a span of 9 bases. CDR3 protein: CAWSVRGLYEQYF. The CDR3 nucleotides are TGTGCCTGGAGTGTGCGGGGCCTCTACGAGCAGTACTTC.

This clone occurred a few times. The CDR3 bases are TGTGCCAGCAGTTATGACGACAGCCACGAGCAGTACTTC. Protein product: CASSYDDSHEQYF. The chain employs TRBV6-5 and TRBJ2-7; D might be TRBD1 (5 bases). V gave up 3 bases and J gave up 5 bases, with 11 bases separating them. Looked up from germline, CDR1 is MNHEY and CDR2 is SVGAGI. This CDR3 spans 13 amino acids.

The gene calls are TRBV28 and TRBJ2-7; 11 bases map to TRBD2. Trimming at V came to 6 bases and at J to 0 bases, leaving 7 bases not matched to a gene. The CDR3 contains 16 residues. Germline values: CDR1 MDHEN, CDR2 SYDVKM. The CDR3 nucleotides read TGTGCCAGCAGCCTTCGGACTAGCGGGTACTCCTACGAGCAGTACTTC. Protein sequence: CASSLRTSGYSYEQYF. The full variable domain, rest sourced from reference TRBV28 and TRBJ2-7, is DVKVTQSSRYLVKRTGEKVFLECVQDMDHENMFWYRQDPGLGLRLIYFSYDVKMKEKGDIPEGYSVSREKKERFSLILESASTNQTSMYLCASSLRTSGYSYEQYFGPGTRLTVT.

This clone was recorded a few times. CDR3 bases: TGTGCCAGCACCCAGTCGGGACAGGGGTACGAGCAGTACTTC. It is translated as CASTQSGQGYEQYF. The genes are TRBV6-5 and TRBJ2-7; 10 nucleotides line up with TRBD1. Losses at the gene ends were 7 bases for V and 4 bases for J; bases not matched to a gene: 7. The CDR3 is made up of 14 amino acids. From germline, CDR1 is MNHEY and CDR2 SVGAGI.

The rearrangement joins TRBV21-1 to TRBJ2-2; the D call TRBD1 from the table was never checked on the DNA. TRBV21-1 is described as a pseudogene. The CDR3 has 16 residues. CDR3 in DNA: TGTGCCAGCAGCATTTGGGGACAGGGCCACACCGGGGAGCTGTTTTTT. Its translation: CASSIWGQGHTGELFF.

This clone was seen only once. The chain joins TRBV6-5 to TRBJ1-1; TRBD1 matches 8 bases. V lost 6 bases, J lost 0 bases, and 6 bases stayed unmatched. CDR1 and CDR2 from the germline V gene are MNHEY and SVGAGI. The CDR3 covers 15 residues. CDR3: CASRPDRGVNTEAFF. The CDR3 DNA follows: TGTGCCAGCAGGCCCGACAGGGGCGTGAACACTGAAGCTTTCTTT.

V usage is TRBV19 and J usage is TRBJ2-5, with TRBD1 matching 7 bases. Germline V lookup: CDR1 LNHDA, CDR2 SQIVND (reference sequence). This CDR3 contains 14 residues. V was clipped by 5 bases and J by 1 base; unmatched bases: 4. The CDR3 DNA is TGTGCCAGTAGTGAACCAGGGGGCCAAGAGACCCAGTACTTC. Amino acids: CASSEPGGQETQYF. Supplemented by reference TRBV19 and TRBJ2-5, the full variable domain reads DGGITQSPKYLFRKEGQNVTLSCEQNLNHDAMYWYRQDPGQGLRLIYYSQIVNDFQKGDIAEGYSVSREKKESFPLTVTSAQKNPTAFYLCASSEPGGQETQYFGPGTRLLVL.

This clone was counted between two and nine times. The J gene is TRBJ2-3, the V gene TRBV5-1, with 9 bases aligning to TRBD1. The CDR3 sequence is 15 residues long. Germline loops: CDR1 SGHRS, CDR2 YFSETQ. The trim removed 4 bases at V and 1 base at J, leaving 4 bases unmatched. The CDR3 here is CASSEGQGGTDTQYF. In DNA form, the CDR3 reads TGCGCCAGCAGCGAGGGACAGGGTGGCACAGATACGCAGTATTTT. Full variable domain (outside the CDR3, taken from reference TRBV5-1 and TRBJ2-3): KAGVTQTPRYLIKTRGQQVTLSCSPISGHRSVSWYQQTPGQGLQFLFEYFSETQRNKGNFPGRFSGRQFSNSRSEMNVSTLELGDSALYLCASSEGQGGTDTQYFGPGTRLTVL.

In this sample, this clone turned up a few times. This chain links TRBV27 with TRBJ2-7; perhaps TRBD2 as D (5 bases). Looked up from germline, CDR1 is MNHEY and CDR2 is SMNVEV (reference sequence). The V end lost 7 bases, the J end lost 2 bases, and 15 bases lay between the germline ends. There are 14 residues in the CDR3. CDR3 amino acids: CASKRAGDAYEQYF. CDR3 nucleotide sequence: TGTGCCAGCAAGAGGGCGGGTGATGCCTACGAGCAGTACTTC.

This clone was detected a few times. The chain has TRBV4-1 and TRBJ2-3; 12 nucleotides align to TRBD2. J gave up 3 bases and V 0 bases, and 4 bases lay outside the gene matches. The CDR3 has 17 amino acids. From germline, CDR1 is MGHRA and CDR2 YSYEKL. CDR3 in amino acids: CASSQEQTSGSTDTQYF. The CDR3 DNA reads TGCGCCAGCAGCCAAGAACAGACTAGCGGGAGTACAGATACGCAGTATTTT.

This clone was picked up a small number of times. V usage is TRBV7-2 and J usage is TRBJ1-1; no definite D call. CDR3 length: 14 amino acids. The germline gives CDR1 SGHTA, CDR2 FQGNSA. V dropped 5 bases and J dropped 1 base, with 11 bases sitting between them. Here the CDR3 reads CASSVGRSNTEAFF. The CDR3 bases are TGTGCCAGCAGCGTAGGGCGGTCGAACACTGAAGCTTTCTTT.

A word on this clone: The same CDR3 can be traced to other DNA sequences in this sample. CDR3 loop: CASSLAGPYEQYF. CDR3 nucleotides: TGTGCCAGCAGCCTAGCGGGTCCTTACGAGCAGTACTTC. The chain couples TRBV28 to TRBJ2-7; 8 bases are a match to TRBD2. This CDR3 comprises 13 residues. Trimming cost V 6 bases and J 4 bases; bases outside gene matches: 5. The germline V gene encodes CDR1 MDHEN and CDR2 SYDVKM.

The chain employs TRBV6-5 and TRBJ1-5; D is uncertain. Trimming took off 6 bases at V and 0 bases at J, with 12 bases between the two ends. Germline lookup yields CDR1 MNHEY and CDR2 SVGAGI. The CDR3 loop spans 15 amino acids. The CDR3 DNA is TGTGCCAGCAGACCTACGACGGGTAGCAATCAGCCCCAGCATTTT. Encoded protein: CASRPTTGSNQPQHF.

This clone was observed a handful of times. The rearrangement joins TRBV19 to TRBJ1-5; D uncertain. The CDR3 sequence is 13 residues long. Trimming took 3 bases from V and 3 from J, leaving 6 bases between them. Looked up from germline, CDR1 is LNHDA and CDR2 is SQIVND (reference sequence). In DNA, the CDR3 is TGTGCCAGTAGTATCGGGTACAATCAGCCCCAGCATTTT. Residues: CASSIGYNQPQHF.

This rearrangement joins TRBV7-9 to TRBJ2-1; TRBD2 agrees at 9 bases. Trimming took 5 bases from V and 0 from J; bases not matched to a gene: 8. CDR3 length: 17 amino acids. Germline values: CDR1 SEHNR, CDR2 FQNEAQ (reference sequence). CDR3 DNA sequence: TGTGCCAGCAGCACAGCGGGACTAGCAGGCTCCTACAATGAGCAGTTCTTC. As protein: CASSTAGLAGSYNEQFF.

This clone was observed a few times. This specimen includes other DNA sequences encoding the same CDR3. V usage is TRBV4-1 and J usage is TRBJ2-7, with 10 bases lining up with TRBD1. The CDR3 loop spans 14 amino acids. Trimming removed 4 bases from V and 4 bases from J; junction bases left unmatched: 4. Germline V CDR1 and CDR2: MGHRA, YSYEKL. Here the CDR3 reads CASSPTGGLYEQYF. The CDR3 DNA follows: TGCGCCAGCAGCCCGACAGGGGGCCTATACGAGCAGTACTTC.

This chain connects TRBV7-6 to TRBJ1-1, with 10 bases matching TRBD1. The CDR3 totals 14 residues. Germline V gene sequence: CDR1 SGHVS, CDR2 FNYEAQ. V was clipped by 5 bases and J by 5 bases; unmatched bases: 5. DNA for the CDR3: TGTGCCAGCAGCGCCGGGACAGGGGAAACTGAAGCTTTCTTT. It is translated as CASSAGTGETEAFF.

This clone was detected a few times. The chain carries TRBV5-1 and TRBJ2-3; TRBD2 matches at 10 bases. Germline assignment: CDR1 SGHRS and CDR2 YFSETQ. The trim removed 3 bases at V and 4 bases at J, leaving 8 bases unmatched. This CDR3 comprises 16 residues. CDR3 amino acids: CASSSTSGVGADTQYF. The CDR3, as DNA: TGCGCCAGCAGCTCCACTAGCGGGGTGGGGGCAGATACGCAGTATTTT.

This clone appeared a few times. The V call is TRBV6-5, the J call TRBJ2-3; maybe TRBD1 (6 bases). The CDR3 covers 14 residues. Per the germline V gene, CDR1 is MNHEY and CDR2 is SVGAGI. V was pared by 7 bases and J by 5 bases, with 16 bases between. For the CDR3, the DNA is TGTGCCAGCAATAACAGGGACCTCGGAGATACGCAGTATTTT. Its protein is CASNNRDLGDTQYF.

This clone was counted only a few times. The V call is TRBV30, the J call TRBJ2-3; TRBD2 agrees at 12 bases. CDR3 length: 17 amino acids. Germline-derived CDR1 and CDR2 are GTSNPN and SVGIG (reference sequence). The trim removed 2 bases at V and 2 bases at J, leaving 8 bases unmatched. CDR3 DNA: TGTGCCTGGAGTCGAACTTGGACTAGCGGGACCACAGATACGCAGTATTTT. Translation gives CAWSRTWTSGTTDTQYF. Looking up the rest from reference TRBV30 and TRBJ2-3 gives the full variable domain: SQTIHQWPATLVQPVGSPLSLECTVEGTSNPNLYWYRQAAGRGLQLLFYSVGIGQISSEVPQNLSASRPQDRQFILSSKKLLLSDSGFYLCAWSRTWTSGTTDTQYFGPGTRLTVL.

Only a few counts were recorded for this clone. The CDR3 region has the DNA TGCGCCAGCAGTCCGGGACTAGCGGCGTCTGGGGCCAACGTCCTGACTTTC. Its translation: CASSPGLAASGANVLTF. The chain carries TRBV4-1 and TRBJ2-6; TRBD2 aligns across 11 bases. J was trimmed by 1 base and V by 6 bases; bases with no gene match: 5. The CDR3 has 17 amino acids. The germline CDR1 and CDR2 sequences are MGHRA and YSYEKL.

This clone was counted a single time. The chain combines TRBV9 with TRBJ2-3; D gene unclear. From germline, CDR1 is SGDLS and CDR2 YYNGEE. The CDR3 is 13 residues long. V lost 0 bases and J 9 bases, leaving 11 bases between the germline ends. CDR3 loop: CASSVAQSETQYF. The CDR3 DNA sequence: TGTGCCAGCAGCGTAGCACAAAGCGAGACGCAGTATTTT.

This sequence joins TRBV4-1 and TRBJ2-7; the match to TRBD2 covers 10 bases. Germline trimming cut 2 bases from V and 1 base from J; bases unmatched to any gene: 5. CDR1 and CDR2 from the germline V gene are MGHRA and YSYEKL. This CDR3 comprises 16 residues. CDR3 bases: TGCGCCAGCAGCCAAACTCTAGCGGGAGTTTCCTACGAGCAGTACTTC. This sequence encodes CASSQTLAGVSYEQYF.

This chain's CDR3 is CASSASAGRPISGNTIYF. CDR3 sequence (DNA): TGTGCCAGCAGTGCCTCGGCAGGGAGGCCAATCTCTGGAAACACCATATATTTT. The rearrangement uses TRBV25-1 and TRBJ1-3, with D possibly TRBD1 on 5 matching bases. The CDR3 runs 18 residues. Germline V gene lookup returns CDR1 MGHDK and CDR2 SYGVNS. V lost 4 bases to trimming and J lost 0 bases, with 19 bases between them.

The chain couples TRBV2 to TRBJ1-1, with TRBD1 as a possible D gene (5 bases). CDR1 and CDR2 (germline): SNHLY, FYNNEI. The V gene lost 5 bases and the J gene lost 1 base, with 14 bases spanning the gap. The CDR3 sequence is 15 residues long. CDR3 sequence reads: CASSSQTAKNTEAFF. For the CDR3, the DNA is TGTGCCAGCAGTTCTCAGACAGCCAAGAACACTGAAGCTTTCTTT.

This clone has only a few counts. This rearrangement joins TRBV18 to TRBJ2-5, with 10 bases identical to TRBD2. The V and J ends lost 0 bases and 6 bases, in that order; junction bases with no gene match: 4. Germline values: CDR1 KGHSH, CDR2 LQKENI. The CDR3 extends over 15 amino acids. CDR3 amino acids: CASSPPGLAWKTQYF. In DNA, the CDR3 is TGTGCCAGCTCACCACCGGGACTAGCGTGGAAGACCCAGTACTTC.

This clone turned up a few times. The chain employs TRBV7-9 and TRBJ2-1; 9 bases are shared with TRBD2. J was trimmed by 4 bases and V by 5 bases; bases with no gene match: 12. The germline CDR1 and CDR2 sequences are SEHNR and FQNEAQ (reference sequence). This CDR3 is 17 amino acids long. The CDR3: CASSQLGTSSLYNEQFF. CDR3 sequence (DNA): TGTGCCAGCAGCCAATTAGGGACTAGCAGCTTATACAATGAGCAGTTCTTC.

The rearrangement links TRBV4-3 to TRBJ2-2; D remains unclear. CDR1 and CDR2 (germline): LGHNA, YSLEER. This CDR3 has 19 residues. Trimming took off 0 bases at V and 4 bases at J, with 21 bases between the two ends. The CDR3 sequence is CASSQDLTQYGSGTGELFF. The CDR3 region has the DNA TGCGCCAGCAGCCAAGATTTGACGCAGTATGGATCGGGCACCGGGGAGCTGTTTTTT.

The J gene is TRBJ2-1, the V gene TRBV28, with unresolved D. Per germline, CDR1 MDHEN and CDR2 SYDVKM. Trimming removed 6 bases at V and 0 bases at J, with 3 bases between. The CDR3 consists of 12 residues. CDR3 DNA sequence: TGTGCCAGCAGCGGCTCCTACAATGAGCAGTTCTTC. Translated: CASSGSYNEQFF.

This clone was counted only a few times. The V gene is TRBV6-5, the J gene TRBJ2-7; 11 bases line up with TRBD2. The CDR3 length is 15 residues. V lost 6 bases, J lost 7 bases, and 11 bases stayed unmatched. CDR1 MNHEY and CDR2 SVGAGI come from the germline V gene. This CDR3 is CASSIRLAGGLEQYF. CDR3 nucleotides: TGTGCCAGCAGCATACGGCTAGCGGGAGGATTGGAGCAGTACTTC.

V is TRBV6-5 and J is TRBJ1-1; D not resolved. Trimming cost V 6 bases and J 1 base, with 12 bases left between them. Per the germline V gene, CDR1 is MNHEY and CDR2 is SVGAGI. The CDR3 totals 14 residues. The CDR3 DNA reads as TGTGCCAGCAGCCCGGTTGGGCCGAACACTGAAGCTTTCTTT. Translated, it gives CASSPVGPNTEAFF.

The chain has TRBV7-2 and TRBJ2-5; 10 positions match TRBD1. The CDR3 is 16 amino acids. CDR1 and CDR2 from the germline V gene are SGHTA and FQGNSA. The V gene end was trimmed by 5 bases and the J gene end by 1 base; junction bases not matched to a gene: 7. The CDR3 here is CASSPRTGGPQETQYF. For the CDR3, the DNA is TGTGCCAGCAGCCCCCGGACAGGGGGTCCCCAAGAGACCCAGTACTTC. Full variable domain (outside the CDR3, taken from reference TRBV7-2 and TRBJ2-5): GAGVSQSPSNKVTEKGKDVELRCDPISGHTALYWYRQSLGQGLEFLIYFQGNSAPDKSGLPSDRFSAERTGGSVSTLTIQRTQQEDSAVYLCASSPRTGGPQETQYFGPGTRLLVL.